This is a list of T cell receptor beta chains from one sample in a study of T cells after yellow fever vaccination. TCRdb recomputed calls from the 5' RACE reads with MiXCR, one row per CDR3 protein. The sample has 550,000 or so distinct CDR3 sequences, about 19% seen once. The sample consisted of PBMCs, taken 15 days after the yellow fever booster vaccination. All receptors derive from a man aged 25-45 years who received the YFV17D yellow fever vaccine. The CDR3 runs from the conserved cysteine through the conserved F or W. A D gene is named only where the DNA matches it firmly. Not every row has a clone size; where given, it reads once, few, many or a size class.

D: .
size: .
V: TRBV6-6
J: TRBJ2-1
CDR3: CASSVTDKNEQFF
DNA: TGTGCCAGCAGTGTGACTGATAAGAATGAGCAGTTCTTC

D: TRBD2
size: .
V: TRBV14
J: TRBJ2-7
CDR3: CASSQGAGELFEQYF
DNA: TGTGCCAGCAGCCAAGGAGCGGGAGAACTGTTCGAGCAGTACTTC

D: .
size: few
V: TRBV5-1
J: TRBJ2-1
CDR3: CASSQLVLSTYNEQFF
DNA: TGCGCCAGCAGCCAACTAGTATTATCCACCTACAATGAGCAGTTCTTC

D: .
size: few
V: TRBV28
J: TRBJ2-7
CDR3: CASTWTDSYEQYF
DNA: TGTGCCAGCACCTGGACTGATTCCTACGAGCAGTACTTC

D: .
size: few
V: TRBV6-1
J: TRBJ2-1
CDR3: CASTSRMGDNEQFF
DNA: TGTGCCTCAACTTCCCGGATGGGGGACAATGAGCAGTTCTTC

D: .
size: .
V: TRBV4-3
J: TRBJ1-2
CDR3: CASSQDLRRSNYGYTF
DNA: TGCGCCAGCAGCCAAGATCTGCGACGATCAAACTATGGCTACACCTTC

D: .
size: .
V: TRBV23-1
J: TRBJ2-1
CDR3: CASSPTGSASSYNEQFF
DNA: TGCGCCAGCAGTCCGACTGGGAGCGCGAGCTCCTACAATGAGCAGTTCTTC

D: TRBD2
size: .
V: TRBV5-4
J: TRBJ2-1
CDR3: CASSLGRTSGKPSSPSYNEQFF
DNA: TGTGCCAGCAGCTTGGGGCGGACTAGCGGGAAACCCTCGTCTCCTTCGTACAATGAGCAGTTCTTC

D: .
size: .
V: TRBV30
J: TRBJ1-6
CDR3: CAWRATWGASPLHF
DNA: TGTGCCTGGAGGGCTACGTGGGGAGCTTCACCCCTCCACTTT

D: TRBD2
size: few
V: TRBV24-1
J: TRBJ2-1
CDR3: CATSDLRTSGRGAEQFF
DNA: TGTGCCACCAGTGATCTCCGGACTAGCGGGAGAGGTGCTGAGCAGTTCTTC

D: TRBD2
size: few
V: TRBV7-6
J: TRBJ2-5
CDR3: CASSLSPGLAGTGAETQYF
DNA: TGTGCCAGCAGCCTTTCGCCGGGACTAGCGGGGACTGGAGCGGAGACCCAGTACTTC

D: .
size: few
V: TRBV7-6
J: TRBJ2-1
CDR3: CASSLGGQRAYNEQFF
DNA: TGTGCCAGCAGCTTAGGGGGTCAGAGGGCCTACAATGAGCAGTTCTTC

D: TRBD2
size: .
V: TRBV5-1
J: TRBJ2-1
CDR3: CASSLVAGGSNEQFF
DNA: TGCGCCAGCAGCTTGGTAGCGGGAGGCAGTAATGAGCAGTTCTTC

D: .
size: .
V: TRBV20-1
J: TRBJ2-1
CDR3: CSARTWTADEQFF
DNA: TGCAGTGCTAGGACCTGGACAGCTGATGAGCAGTTCTTC

D: .
size: .
V: TRBV12-3/TRBV12-4
J: TRBJ1-2
CDR3: CASKIAGGNYGYTF
DNA: TGTGCCAGCAAGATCGCGGGGGGGAACTATGGCTACACCTTC

D: .
size: .
V: TRBV18
J: TRBJ2-2
CDR3: CASSPRRVPNTGELFF
DNA: TGTGCCAGCTCCCCCAGACGGGTACCGAACACCGGGGAGCTGTTTTTT

D: .
size: .
V: TRBV12-3/TRBV12-4
J: TRBJ1-5
CDR3: CASSQAERDGQPQHF
DNA: TGTGCCAGCAGTCAAGCAGAAAGGGATGGTCAGCCCCAGCATTTT

D: TRBD2
size: once
V: TRBV12-3/TRBV12-4
J: TRBJ2-3
CDR3: CASTLGLAGPSTDTQYF
DNA: TGTGCCAGCACCCTGGGACTAGCGGGACCCAGCACAGATACGCAGTATTTT